Listed below are T cell receptor beta chains from one sample, sequenced in a study of post-analysis software for immune sequencing data. TCRdb redid the calling of the PCR reads with MiXCR, one entry per CDR3 protein. The data hold around 770,000 distinct CDR3 sequences, with under 60% observed a single time. The sequenced sample consisted of blood. The receptor source for this set is a girl aged 10 to 17 with multiple sclerosis. Both conserved end residues are part of each CDR3. D genes are given only for firm matches. Not every row has a clone size; where given, it reads once, few, many or a size class.

NA | TRBJ1-2 | TRBV5-6 | TRBD1 | CASSLDTTGVAGYTF | TGTGCCAGCAGCTTGGACACTACAGGGGTGGCAGGCTACACCTTC
NA | TRBJ1-2 | TRBV9 | NA | CASSWCGYTF | TGTGCCAGCAGTTGGTGTGGCTACACCTTC
NA | TRBJ2-5 | TRBV5-1 | NA | CASSLQTTGTAGAQYF | TGCGCCAGCAGCTTGCAGACTACCGGGACAGCGGGTGCCCAGTACTTC
few | TRBJ2-5 | TRBV7-9 | NA | CASTLDGQETQYF | TGTGCCAGCACCTTAGACGGACAAGAGACCCAGTACTTC
once | TRBJ2-4 | TRBV12-5 | NA | CASVVQKQYF | TGTGCTAGTGTTGTACAGAAACAGTACTTC
NA | TRBJ1-5 | TRBV29-1 | NA | CSVAKGPSNQPQHF | TGCAGCGTTGCGAAAGGGCCTAGCAATCAGCCCCAGCATTTT
few | TRBJ2-5 | TRBV24-1 | NA | CATSDPLETQYF | TGTGCCACCAGTGACCCCTTAGAGACCCAGTACTTC
NA | TRBJ2-7 | TRBV9 | NA | CASSVDSESSYEQYF | TGTGCCAGCAGCGTAGATAGTGAGAGCTCCTACGAGCAGTACTTC
few | TRBJ2-3 | TRBV7-2 | TRBD2 | CASTVEVAGGPRDTQYF | TGTGCCAGCACCGTGGAGGTAGCGGGAGGGCCACGAGATACGCAGTATTTT
NA | TRBJ1-1 | TRBV27 | NA | CASGPAGYEANTEAFF | TGTGCCAGCGGGCCCGCAGGGTACGAGGCGAACACTGAAGCTTTCTTT
NA | TRBJ1-5 | TRBV24-1 | NA | CATNAGTHQPQHF | TGTGCCACTAACGCAGGGACCCATCAGCCCCAGCATTTT
NA | TRBJ2-7 | TRBV4-2 | TRBD2 | CASSQTSGRESYEQYF | TGTGCCAGCAGCCAAACTAGCGGGAGGGAATCCTACGAGCAGTACTTC
NA | TRBJ2-1 | TRBV6-1 | NA | CASTNRWGRDDEQFF | TGTGCCAGCACAAATAGGTGGGGTAGAGATGATGAGCAGTTCTTC
once | TRBJ2-2 | TRBV29-1 | NA | CSGEGATGELFF | TGCAGCGGCGAAGGAGCGACCGGGGAGCTGTTTTTT
NA | TRBJ2-4 | TRBV6-2/TRBV6-3 | TRBD1 | CASSYPGQGRHIQYF | TGTGCCAGCAGTTACCCCGGACAGGGGAGGCACATTCAGTACTTC
once | TRBJ2-3 | TRBV7-3 | NA | CASSLSTRSTDTQYF | TGTGCCAGCAGCTTATCCACGCGGAGCACAGATACGCAGTATTTT
few | TRBJ2-2 | TRBV29-1 | NA | CSPALRTGELFF | TGCAGCCCTGCTCTCCGCACCGGGGAGCTGTTTTTT
NA | TRBJ2-3 | TRBV19 | NA | CASSIGVRGSSDTRYF | TGTGCCAGTAGTATTGGAGTTCGGGGGAGTTCTGATACGCGGTATTTT
NA | TRBJ2-7 | TRBV7-2 | TRBD2 | CASSQVAGTHIYEQYF | TGTGCCAGCAGCCAAGTAGCGGGAACCCACATCTACGAGCAGTACTTC
many | TRBJ1-5 | TRBV29-1 | NA | CSVGSSGQPQHF | TGCAGCGTTGGGTCGTCGGGGCAGCCCCAGCATTTT
NA | TRBJ1-1 | TRBV5-1 | NA | CASSLVARGGEAFF | TGCGCCAGCAGCTTGGTGGCCAGGGGTGGTGAAGCTTTCTTT
NA | TRBJ2-7 | TRBV11-2 | TRBD1 | CASSLYPDRADEQYF | TGTGCCAGCAGCTTATATCCGGACAGGGCGGACGAGCAGTACTTC
NA | TRBJ2-7 | TRBV28 | TRBD1 | CASSFPGTDSYEQYF | TGTGCCAGCAGTTTCCCCGGGACAGACTCCTACGAGCAGTACTTC
NA | TRBJ2-1 | TRBV20-1 | NA | CSARRGQHGTYNEQFF | TGCAGTGCTAGGCGTGGCCAGCACGGAACCTACAATGAGCAGTTCTTC
NA | TRBJ2-3 | TRBV13 | TRBD1 | CASSTQGASSTDTQYF | TGTGCCAGCAGCACCCAGGGGGCGTCAAGCACAGATACGCAGTATTTT
NA | TRBJ1-2 | TRBV29-1 | NA | CSVEDLGTYGYTF | TGCAGCGTTGAAGATTTAGGGACGTATGGCTACACCTTC
NA | TRBJ1-1 | TRBV5-1 | NA | CASSLYVTMNTEAFF | TGCGCCAGCAGCTTGTATGTGACAATGAACACTGAAGCTTTCTTT
NA | TRBJ1-2 | TRBV6-5 | NA | CASSYSIVTASLGLNYGYTF | TGTGCCAGCAGTTACTCGATCGTGACAGCCAGCTTGGGCTTAAACTATGGCTACACCTTC
NA | TRBJ1-2 | TRBV12-3/TRBV12-4 | NA | CASSLMGFYGYTF | TGTGCCAGCAGTTTGATGGGATTCTATGGCTACACCTTC
NA | TRBJ2-7 | TRBV29-1 | TRBD1 | CSATTGNYEQYF | TGCAGCGCCACGACAGGGAACTACGAGCAGTACTTC
few | TRBJ1-5 | TRBV5-1 | NA | CASNSSNQPQHF | TGCGCCAGCAACTCCTCCAATCAGCCCCAGCATTTT
NA | TRBJ2-7 | TRBV7-2 | NA | CASSRRGTTYEQYF | TGTGCCAGCTCAAGACGGGGGACCACCTACGAGCAGTACTTC
NA | TRBJ2-7 | TRBV3-1 | NA | CASSPVSGTTQYEQYF | TGTGCCAGCAGCCCTGTGAGCGGAACTACGCAGTACGAGCAGTACTTC
once | TRBJ2-5 | TRBV5-1 | TRBD2 | CASSFQREEETQYF | TGCGCCAGCAGCTTCCAGCGGGAGGAGGAGACCCAGTACTTC
NA | TRBJ1-2 | TRBV11-2 | NA | CASSHGTADGYTF | TGTGCCAGCAGCCACGGGACCGCGGATGGCTACACCTTC
NA | TRBJ2-1 | TRBV3-1 | NA | CASSQDLQSEQFF | TGTGCCAGCAGCCAAGATCTTCAAAGTGAGCAGTTCTTC
NA | TRBJ1-1 | TRBV6-2/TRBV6-3 | NA | CASSYANTEAFF | TGTGCCAGCAGTTACGCAAACACTGAAGCTTTCTTT
NA | TRBJ2-3 | TRBV29-1 | TRBD2 | CSVEIYTSGTKDTQYF | TGCAGCGTTGAAATTTACACTAGCGGGACGAAGGATACGCAGTATTTT
NA | TRBJ2-5 | TRBV25-1 | TRBD1 | CASSELGQGARQYF | TGTGCCAGCAGTGAATTAGGACAGGGGGCGAGGCAGTACTTC
once | TRBJ1-4 | TRBV12-3/TRBV12-4 | TRBD1 | CASSYGGTGREKLFF | TGTGCCAGCAGTTACGGCGGGACAGGGCGTGAAAAACTGTTTTTT
NA | TRBJ2-1 | TRBV10-3 | NA | CAISASSEYNEQFF | TGTGCCATCAGTGCTAGCAGCGAATACAATGAGCAGTTCTTC
NA | TRBJ1-6 | TRBV27 | NA | CASVRDLGSPLHF | TGTGCCAGCGTCCGGGACTTGGGCTCACCCCTCCACTTT
once | TRBJ2-3 | TRBV5-1 | NA | CASSLAPVEAGDTQYF | TGCGCCAGCAGCTTGGCCCCAGTGGAAGCGGGAGATACGCAGTATTTT
few | TRBJ2-5 | TRBV7-8 | TRBD2 | CASSPRGAGAQNQETQYF | TGTGCCAGCAGCCCCCGGGGTGCGGGAGCACAGAATCAAGAGACCCAGTACTTC
few | TRBJ2-7 | TRBV20-1 | TRBD2 | CSASKLAPEQYF | TGCAGTGCTAGTAAACTAGCGCCCGAGCAGTACTTC
NA | TRBJ2-1 | TRBV12-3/TRBV12-4 | NA | CASSSGGTPYNEQFF | TGTGCCAGCAGTTCCGGCGGGACCCCCTACAATGAGCAGTTCTTC
NA | TRBJ2-7 | TRBV6-1 | TRBD2 | CASSPSGRMPYEQYF | TGTGCCAGCAGTCCTAGCGGGAGAATGCCCTACGAGCAGTACTTC
many | TRBJ2-5 | TRBV10-3 | NA | CAISEGETQYF | TGTGCCATCAGTGAGGGGGAGACCCAGTACTTC
many | TRBJ2-7 | TRBV7-2 | TRBD1 | CASSSPGQSYEQYF | TGTGCCAGCAGCTCGCCGGGACAGAGTTACGAGCAGTACTTC
NA | TRBJ2-5 | TRBV7-8 | TRBD1 | CASSLPTGDAETQYF | TGTGCCAGCAGCTTACCTACAGGGGACGCAGAGACCCAGTACTTC
NA | TRBJ2-7 | TRBV5-5 | TRBD1 | CASSWGQRRGYEQYF | TGTGCCAGCAGCTGGGGACAGAGACGTGGGTACGAGCAGTACTTC
NA | TRBJ2-3 | TRBV4-2 | NA | CASSQDWLAPTDTQYF | TGTGCCAGCAGCCAAGATTGGCTAGCGCCCACAGATACGCAGTATTTT
few | TRBJ2-3 | TRBV3-1 | NA | CASSQKGRDTQYF | TGTGCCAGCAGCCAGAAGGGTAGGGATACGCAGTATTTT